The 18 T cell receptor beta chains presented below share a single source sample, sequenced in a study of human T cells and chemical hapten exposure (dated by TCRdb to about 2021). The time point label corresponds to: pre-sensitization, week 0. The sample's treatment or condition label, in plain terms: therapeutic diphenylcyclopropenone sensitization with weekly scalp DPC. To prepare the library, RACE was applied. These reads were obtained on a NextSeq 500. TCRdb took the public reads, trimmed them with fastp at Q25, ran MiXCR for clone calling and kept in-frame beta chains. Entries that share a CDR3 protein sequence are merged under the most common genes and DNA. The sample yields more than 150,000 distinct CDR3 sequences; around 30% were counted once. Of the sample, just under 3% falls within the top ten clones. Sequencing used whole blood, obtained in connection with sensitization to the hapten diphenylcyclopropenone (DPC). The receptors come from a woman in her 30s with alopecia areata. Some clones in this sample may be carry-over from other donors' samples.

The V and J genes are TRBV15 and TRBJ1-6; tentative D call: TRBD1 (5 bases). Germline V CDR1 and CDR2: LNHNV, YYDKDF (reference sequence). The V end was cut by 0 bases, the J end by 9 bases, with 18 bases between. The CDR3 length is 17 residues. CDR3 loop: CATSRDLAGAGGSPLHF. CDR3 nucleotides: TGTGCCACCAGCAGAGATTTGGCCGGGGCGGGGGGTTCACCCCTCCACTTT.

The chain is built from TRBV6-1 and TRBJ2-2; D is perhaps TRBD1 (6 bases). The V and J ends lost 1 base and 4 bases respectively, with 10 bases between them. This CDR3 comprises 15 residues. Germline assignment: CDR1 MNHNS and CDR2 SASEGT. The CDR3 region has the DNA TGTGCCAGCAGTGAAGAGAGGACAGTCACCGGGGAGCTGTTTTTT. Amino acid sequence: CASSEERTVTGELFF.

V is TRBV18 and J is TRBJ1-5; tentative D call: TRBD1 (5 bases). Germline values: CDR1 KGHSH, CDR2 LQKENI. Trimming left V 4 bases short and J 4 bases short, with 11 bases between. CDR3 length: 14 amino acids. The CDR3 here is CASSLRDENQPQHF. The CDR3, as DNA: TGTGCCAGCTCACTCAGGGACGAGAATCAGCCCCAGCATTTT.

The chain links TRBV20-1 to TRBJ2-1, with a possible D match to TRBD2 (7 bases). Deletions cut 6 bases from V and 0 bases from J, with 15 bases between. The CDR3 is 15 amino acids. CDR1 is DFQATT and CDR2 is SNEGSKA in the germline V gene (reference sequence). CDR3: CSAEGGRSSYNEQFF. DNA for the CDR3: TGCAGTGCGGAGGGGGGGAGGAGCTCCTACAATGAGCAGTTCTTC.

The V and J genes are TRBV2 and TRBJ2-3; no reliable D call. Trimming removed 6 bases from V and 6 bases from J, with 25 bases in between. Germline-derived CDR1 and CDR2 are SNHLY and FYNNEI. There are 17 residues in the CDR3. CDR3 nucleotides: TGTGCCAGCAGCAGTGCAAAGGCTGGAAGAGATTCGGATACGCAGTATTTT. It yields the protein CASSSAKAGRDSDTQYF.

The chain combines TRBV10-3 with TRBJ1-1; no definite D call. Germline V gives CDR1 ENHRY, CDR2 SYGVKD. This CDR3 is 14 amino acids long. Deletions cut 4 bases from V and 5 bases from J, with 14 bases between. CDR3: CAISVEPRYTEAFF. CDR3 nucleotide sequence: TGTGCCATCAGTGTTGAGCCCCGATATACTGAAGCTTTCTTT.

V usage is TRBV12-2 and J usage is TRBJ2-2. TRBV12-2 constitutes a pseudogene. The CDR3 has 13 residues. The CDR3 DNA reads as TGTGCAAGTCGCGACGGAGACACCGGGGAGCTGTTTTTT. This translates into CASRDGDTGELFF.

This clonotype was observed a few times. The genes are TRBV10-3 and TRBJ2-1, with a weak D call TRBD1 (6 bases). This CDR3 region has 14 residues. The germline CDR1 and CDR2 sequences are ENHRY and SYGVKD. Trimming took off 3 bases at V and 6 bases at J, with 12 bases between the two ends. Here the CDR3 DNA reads TGTGCCATCAGTGATTCCAAGGACAGCAATGAGCAGTTCTTC. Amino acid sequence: CAISDSKDSNEQFF.

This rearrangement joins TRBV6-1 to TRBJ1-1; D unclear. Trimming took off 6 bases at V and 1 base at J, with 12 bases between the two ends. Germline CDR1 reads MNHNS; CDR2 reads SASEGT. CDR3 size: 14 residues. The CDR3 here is CASRAGPANTEAFF. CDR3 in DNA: TGTGCCAGCAGAGCCGGACCGGCGAACACTGAAGCTTTCTTT.

This CDR3 reads CASSFGQASYEQYF. The CDR3, as DNA: TGTGCCAGCAGTTTCGGACAGGCCTCCTACGAGCAGTACTTC. This chain uses TRBV7-9 with TRBJ2-7; 7 positions agree with TRBD1. V gave up 6 bases and J gave up 0 bases; unmatched junction bases: 5. The CDR3 is 14 amino acids. Germline loops: CDR1 SEHNR, CDR2 FQNEAQ (reference sequence).

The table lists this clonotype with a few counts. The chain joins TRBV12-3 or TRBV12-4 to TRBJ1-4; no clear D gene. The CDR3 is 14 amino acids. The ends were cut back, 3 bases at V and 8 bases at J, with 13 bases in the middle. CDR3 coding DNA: TGTGCCAGCAGTTTGACACCACGTCTGGAAAAACTGTTTTTT. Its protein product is CASSLTPRLEKLFF.

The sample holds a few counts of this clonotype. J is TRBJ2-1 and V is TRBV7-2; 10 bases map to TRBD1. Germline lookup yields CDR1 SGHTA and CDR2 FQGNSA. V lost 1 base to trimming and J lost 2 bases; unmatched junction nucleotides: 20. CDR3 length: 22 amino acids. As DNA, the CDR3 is TGTGCCAGCAGCTTAGGGCTGTCTGGGACAGGGGCCCGACTGGAGACCTACAATGAGCAGTTCTTC. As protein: CASSLGLSGTGARLETYNEQFF.

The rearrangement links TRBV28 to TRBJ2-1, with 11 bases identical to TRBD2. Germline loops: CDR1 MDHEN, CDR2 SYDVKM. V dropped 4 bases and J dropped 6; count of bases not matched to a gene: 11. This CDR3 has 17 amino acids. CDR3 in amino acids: CASSSNPTSGRINEQFF. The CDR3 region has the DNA TGTGCCAGCAGTTCGAACCCCACTAGCGGGAGAATCAATGAGCAGTTCTTC.

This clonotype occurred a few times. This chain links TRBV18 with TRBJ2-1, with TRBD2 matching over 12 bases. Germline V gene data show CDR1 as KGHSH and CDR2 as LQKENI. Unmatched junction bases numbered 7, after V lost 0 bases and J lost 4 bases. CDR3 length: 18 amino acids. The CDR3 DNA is TGTGCCAGCTCACCACCGAGGTTAACTAGCGGGAGGTACAATGAGCAGTTCTTC. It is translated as CASSPPRLTSGRYNEQFF.

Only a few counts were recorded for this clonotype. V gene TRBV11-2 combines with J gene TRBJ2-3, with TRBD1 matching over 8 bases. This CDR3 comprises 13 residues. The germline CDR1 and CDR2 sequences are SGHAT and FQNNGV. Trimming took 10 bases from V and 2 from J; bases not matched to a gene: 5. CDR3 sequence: CATTTGVTDTQYF. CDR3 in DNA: TGTGCCACCACGACAGGGGTCACAGATACGCAGTATTTT. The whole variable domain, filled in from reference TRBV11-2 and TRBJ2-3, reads EAGVAQSPRYKIIEKRQSVAFWCNPISGHATLYWYQQILGQGPKLLIQFQNNGVVDDSQLPKDRFSAERLKGVDSTLKIQPAKLEDSAVYLCATTTGVTDTQYFGPGTRLTVL.

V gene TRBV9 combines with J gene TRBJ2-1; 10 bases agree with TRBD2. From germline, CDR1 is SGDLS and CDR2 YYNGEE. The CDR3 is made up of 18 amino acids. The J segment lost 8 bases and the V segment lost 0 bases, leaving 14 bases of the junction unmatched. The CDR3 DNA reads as TGTGCCAGCAGCGTAGGCCCAGCGGGGGGGCGGTTAATCTATGAGCAGTTCTTC. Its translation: CASSVGPAGGRLIYEQFF.

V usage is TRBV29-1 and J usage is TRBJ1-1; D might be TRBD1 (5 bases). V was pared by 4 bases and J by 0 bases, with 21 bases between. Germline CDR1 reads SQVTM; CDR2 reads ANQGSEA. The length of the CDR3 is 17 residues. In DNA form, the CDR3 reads TGCAGCGTTGGCCCCGGCGGTTCGGGGGTTATGAACACTGAAGCTTTCTTT. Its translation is CSVGPGGSGVMNTEAFF. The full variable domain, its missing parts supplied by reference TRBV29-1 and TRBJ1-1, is SAVISQKPSRDICQRGTSLTIQCQVDSQVTMMFWYRQQPGQSLTLIATANQGSEATYESGFVIDKFPISRPNLTFSTLTVSNMSPEDSSIYLCSVGPGGSGVMNTEAFFGQGTRLTVV.

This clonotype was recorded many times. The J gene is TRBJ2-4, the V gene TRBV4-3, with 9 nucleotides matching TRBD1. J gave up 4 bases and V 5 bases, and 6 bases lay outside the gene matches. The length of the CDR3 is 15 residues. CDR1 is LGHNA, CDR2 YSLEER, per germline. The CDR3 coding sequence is TGCGCCAGCAGCAGGTGGGGACAGGGAAAAAACATTCAGTACTTC. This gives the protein CASSRWGQGKNIQYF.